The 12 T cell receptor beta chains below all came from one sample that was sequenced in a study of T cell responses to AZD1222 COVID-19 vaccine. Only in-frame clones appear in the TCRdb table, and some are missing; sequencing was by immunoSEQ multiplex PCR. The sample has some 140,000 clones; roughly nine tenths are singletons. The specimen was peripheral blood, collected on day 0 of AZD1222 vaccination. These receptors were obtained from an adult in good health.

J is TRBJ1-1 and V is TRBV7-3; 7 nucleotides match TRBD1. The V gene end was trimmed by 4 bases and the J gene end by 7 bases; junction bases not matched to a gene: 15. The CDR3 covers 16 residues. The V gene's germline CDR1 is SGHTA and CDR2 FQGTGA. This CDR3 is CASSSRQGRGRGEAFF. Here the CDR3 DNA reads TGTGCCAGCAGCTCCAGACAGGGTCGCGGCAGGGGTGAAGCTTTCTTT.

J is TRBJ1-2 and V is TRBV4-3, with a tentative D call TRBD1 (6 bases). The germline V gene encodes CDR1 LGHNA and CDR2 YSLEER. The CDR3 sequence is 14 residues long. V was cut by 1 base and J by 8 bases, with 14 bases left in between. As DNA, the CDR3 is TGCGCCAGCAGCCAAGCGGGGGCGCAAACCGGCTACACCTTC. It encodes CASSQAGAQTGYTF.

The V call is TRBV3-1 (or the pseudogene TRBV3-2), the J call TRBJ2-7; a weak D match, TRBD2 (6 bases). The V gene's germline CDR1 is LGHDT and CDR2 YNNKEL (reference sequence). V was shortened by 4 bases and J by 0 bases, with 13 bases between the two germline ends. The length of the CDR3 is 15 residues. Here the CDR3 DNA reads TGTGCCAGCAGCCTCCTAGGGACTGACTCCTACGAGCAGTACTTC. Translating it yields CASSLLGTDSYEQYF.

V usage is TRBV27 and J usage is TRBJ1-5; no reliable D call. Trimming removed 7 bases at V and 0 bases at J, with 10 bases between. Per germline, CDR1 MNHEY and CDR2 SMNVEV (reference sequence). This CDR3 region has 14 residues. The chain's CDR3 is CASKRGVSNQPQHF. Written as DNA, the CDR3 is TGTGCCAGCAAAAGAGGAGTTAGCAATCAGCCCCAGCATTTT.

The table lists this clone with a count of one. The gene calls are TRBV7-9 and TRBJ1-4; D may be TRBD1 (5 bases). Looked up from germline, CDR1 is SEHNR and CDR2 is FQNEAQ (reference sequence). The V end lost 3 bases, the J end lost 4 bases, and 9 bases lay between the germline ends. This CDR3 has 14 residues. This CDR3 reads CASSLRGDNEKLFF. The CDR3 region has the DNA TGTGCCAGCAGCTTGAGAGGGGATAATGAAAAACTGTTTTTT.

CDR3 nucleotide sequence: TGCAGCGTTGGAACAGGGCGCCACGAGCAGTACTTC. It specifies CSVGTGRHEQYF. The chain links TRBV29-1 to TRBJ2-7, with D possibly being TRBD1 (6 bases). Germline CDR1 SQVTM, CDR2 ANQGSEA. CDR3 length: 12 residues. The V end lost 4 bases, the J end lost 5 bases, and 12 bases lay between the germline ends.

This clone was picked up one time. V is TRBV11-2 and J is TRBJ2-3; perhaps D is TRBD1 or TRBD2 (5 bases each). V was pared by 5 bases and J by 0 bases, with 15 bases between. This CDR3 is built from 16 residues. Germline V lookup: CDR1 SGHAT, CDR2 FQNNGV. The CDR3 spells CASSRQGPASTDTQYF. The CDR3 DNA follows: TGTGCCAGCAGCCGCCAGGGACCCGCTAGCACAGATACGCAGTATTTT.

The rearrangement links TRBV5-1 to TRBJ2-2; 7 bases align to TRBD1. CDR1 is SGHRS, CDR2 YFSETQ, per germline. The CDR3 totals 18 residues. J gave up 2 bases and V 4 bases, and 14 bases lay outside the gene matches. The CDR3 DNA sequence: TGCGCCAGCAGCGCCGACCCTCAAACAGGGGATAACACCGGGGAGCTGTTTTTT. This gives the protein CASSADPQTGDNTGELFF.

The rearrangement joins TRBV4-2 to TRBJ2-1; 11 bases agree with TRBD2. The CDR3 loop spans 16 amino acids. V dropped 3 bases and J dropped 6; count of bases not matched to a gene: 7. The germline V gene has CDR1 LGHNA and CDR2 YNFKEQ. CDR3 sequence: CASSQDGTSGPNEQFF. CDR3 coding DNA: TGTGCCAGCAGCCAGGATGGGACTAGCGGACCCAATGAGCAGTTCTTC.

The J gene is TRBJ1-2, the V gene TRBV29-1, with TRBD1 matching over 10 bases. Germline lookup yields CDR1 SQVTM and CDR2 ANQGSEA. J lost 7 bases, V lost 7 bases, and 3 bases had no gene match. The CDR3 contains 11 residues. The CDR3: CSGTGGFGYTF. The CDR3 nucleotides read TGCAGCGGGACAGGGGGTTTTGGCTACACCTTC.

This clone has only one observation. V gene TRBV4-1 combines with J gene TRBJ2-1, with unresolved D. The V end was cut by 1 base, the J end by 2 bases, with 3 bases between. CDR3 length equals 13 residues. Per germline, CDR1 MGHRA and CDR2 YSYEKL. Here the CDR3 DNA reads TGCGCCAGCAGCCAAGCGGCCTACAATGAGCAGTTCTTC. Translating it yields CASSQAAYNEQFF.

DNA for the CDR3: TGCGCCAGCAGCCAAGTGGCGCCAACTAATGAAAAACTGTTTTTT. It yields the protein CASSQVAPTNEKLFF. This rearrangement joins TRBV4-3 to TRBJ1-4; D is undetermined. The CDR3 consists of 15 residues. Between the trimmed V and J ends, which lost 1 base and 0 bases, there was a span of 6 bases. Germline values: CDR1 LGHNA, CDR2 YSLEER.